Below, 5 T cell receptor beta chains from the same sample are listed, as sequenced in a study of STAT5B mutations in CD4+ large granular lymphocyte leukemia. TCRdb's copy holds only in-frame clones and misses some; the assay was immunoSEQ multiplex PCR. The sample records roughly 46,000 clones, 80% to 85% being singletons. Sequenced material: CD4+ T cells from blood buffy coats. The receptors derive from a human donor in good health.

This CDR3 is CAGAGTRGYTEAFF. CDR3 coding DNA: TGTGCCGGTGCTGGGACGCGAGGTTACACTGAAGCTTTCTTT. J is TRBJ1-1 and V is TRBV30; a weak D match, TRBD1 (5 bases). The CDR3 contains 14 residues. Germline-derived CDR1 and CDR2 are GTSNPN and SVGIG (reference sequence). The germline V and J ends were trimmed by 8 bases and 3 bases, with 19 bases remaining between them.

V and J are TRBV29-1 and TRBJ1-2; 10 nucleotides align to TRBD1. V was pared by 5 bases and J by 8 bases, with 11 bases of the junction left unmatched. Germline assignment: CDR1 SQVTM and CDR2 ANQGSEA. The CDR3 runs 14 residues. CDR3 in DNA: TGCAGCGTTTCGAAGCTCGGGACAGGGGAGGGCTACACCTTC. Amino acids: CSVSKLGTGEGYTF.

The V gene is TRBV5-1, the J gene TRBJ2-5, with D possibly TRBD2 on 6 matching bases. CDR3 length equals 15 residues. Trimming shortened V by 4 bases and J by 0 bases, and 13 bases separated the two germline ends. Germline V gene data show CDR1 as SGHRS and CDR2 as YFSETQ. The CDR3: CASSPSGGYQETQYF. CDR3 bases: TGCGCCAGCAGCCCCTCTGGGGGGTACCAAGAGACCCAGTACTTC.

DNA of the CDR3: TGTGCCAGCAGTGTCGGGACTAGGAGGGGCACCGGGGAGCTGTTTTTT. Translating it yields CASSVGTRRGTGELFF. The V gene is TRBV2, the J gene TRBJ2-2; 8 bases agree with TRBD2. The trim removed 4 bases at V and 4 bases at J, leaving 8 bases unmatched. The germline gives CDR1 SNHLY, CDR2 FYNNEI. The CDR3 consists of 16 residues.

A single count supports this clone. The chain uses TRBV6-5 and TRBJ2-3; no clear D. The V gene's germline CDR1 is MNHEY and CDR2 SVGAGI. The CDR3 has 14 residues. With 2 bases removed from V and 0 bases from J, the gap between germline ends came to 6 bases. This CDR3 is CASSYAISTDTQYF. The CDR3 DNA reads TGTGCCAGCAGTTACGCAATTAGCACAGATACGCAGTATTTT.